These 17 T cell receptor beta chains were all obtained from the same sample, sequenced in a study of shared clonotypes between healthy human individuals. TCRdb's copy holds only in-frame clones and misses some; the assay was immunoSEQ multiplex PCR. The table includes approximately 940,000 clones, over 75% detected once. The material sequenced was memory CD4+ T cells sorted from blood. Regarding subset: CD45RA-negative fraction. These receptors were collected from a man between 18 and 29 years old in good health.

This sequence joins TRBV7-9 and TRBJ1-4, with D unresolved. Germline CDR1 SEHNR, CDR2 FQNEAQ (reference sequence). V was clipped by 5 bases and J by 4 bases, with 14 bases between them. The CDR3 length is 15 residues. This CDR3 is CASSPTYGFNEKLFF. DNA of the CDR3: TGTGCCAGCAGCCCAACGTACGGATTTAATGAAAAACTGTTTTTT.

A few counts support this clone. The V and J genes are TRBV10-3 and TRBJ2-7, with D perhaps given as TRBD1 or TRBD2 (6 bases each). The CDR3 runs to 14 residues. The V and J ends lost 4 bases and 2 bases respectively, with 12 bases between them. The germline CDR1 and CDR2 sequences are ENHRY and SYGVKD. CDR3 nucleotides: TGTGCCATCAGTGGCCCGGGGGCCCCCTACGAGCAGTACTTC. Translation gives CAISGPGAPYEQYF.

V usage is TRBV30 and J usage is TRBJ2-5; TRBD2 matches at 11 bases. Germline V gives CDR1 GTSNPN, CDR2 SVGIG (reference sequence). CDR3 length: 14 residues. Trimming at V came to 0 bases and at J to 3 bases, leaving 0 bases not matched to a gene. DNA of the CDR3: TGTGCCTGGAGTGTACTAGCGGGAGAAGAGACCCAGTACTTC. Amino acids: CAWSVLAGEETQYF.

This chain joins TRBV10-3 and TRBJ1-5; the D gene is possibly TRBD1 (6 bases). The CDR3 is 13 residues long. V was cut by 0 bases and J by 8 bases, with 8 bases left in between. Germline CDR1 is ENHRY and CDR2 is SYGVKD. CDR3: CAISESEGEPQHF. CDR3 nucleotide sequence: TGTGCCATCAGTGAGTCGGAGGGGGAGCCCCAGCATTTT.

This clone was detected only once. The chain employs TRBV5-8 and TRBJ2-5; the D is unclear. V was clipped by 4 bases and J by 1 base, with 5 bases between them. Per germline, CDR1 SGHTS and CDR2 YDEGEE. The CDR3 is made up of 12 amino acids. CDR3 DNA: TGTGCCAGCAGCAGGGCCCAAGAGACCCAGTACTTC. Translated: CASSRAQETQYF.

The V call is TRBV6-6, the J call TRBJ1-5, with D unresolved. The CDR3 is 13 amino acids. Germline V gives CDR1 MNHNY, CDR2 SVGAGI (reference sequence). The V end was cut by 6 bases, the J end by 0 bases, with 6 bases between. Written as DNA, the CDR3 is TGTGCCAGCAGAGACCCTAGCAATCAGCCCCAGCATTTT. The encoded protein is CASRDPSNQPQHF.

Regarding this clone: The sample holds other DNA sequences that translate to the same CDR3. The chain joins TRBV5-1 to TRBJ2-3; D call uncertain. CDR3 length equals 14 residues. CDR1 is SGHRS and CDR2 is YFSETQ in the germline V gene. V dropped 0 bases and J dropped 0 bases, with 5 bases sitting between them. CDR3 protein: CASSLGTSTDTQYF. CDR3 sequence (DNA): TGCGCCAGCAGCTTGGGAACTAGCACAGATACGCAGTATTTT.

As to this clone: Other DNA variants within this sample encode the same CDR3. The chain recombines TRBV19 with TRBJ2-5; D uncertain. The CDR3 loop spans 11 amino acids. The V gene lost 3 bases and the J gene lost 5 bases, with 4 bases spanning the gap. Germline CDR1 LNHDA, CDR2 SQIVND (reference sequence). CDR3 sequence: CASSIRETQYF. The CDR3 region has the DNA TGTGCCAGTAGTATTAGGGAGACCCAGTACTTC.

This clone was observed a few times. This chain joins TRBV14 and TRBJ2-7, with 11 bases aligning to TRBD1. Germline assignment: CDR1 SGHDN and CDR2 FVKESK. The CDR3 totals 15 residues. Germline trimming cut 4 bases from V and 4 bases from J; bases unmatched to any gene: 6. CDR3 region: CASSLGTGGRYEQYF. CDR3 nucleotides: TGTGCCAGCAGCCTGGGGACAGGGGGACGGTACGAGCAGTACTTC. The variable domain in full, with the rest retrieved from reference TRBV14 and TRBJ2-7, is EAGVTQFPSHSVIEKGQTVTLRCDPISGHDNLYWYRRVMGKEIKFLLHFVKESKQDESGMPNNRFLAERTGGTYSTLKVQPAELEDSGVYFCASSLGTGGRYEQYFGPGTRLTVT.

The gene calls are TRBV7-2 and TRBJ2-7, with D perhaps given as TRBD1 or TRBD2 (6 bases each). The CDR3 totals 15 residues. V dropped 0 bases and J dropped 6 bases, with 15 bases sitting between them. From germline, CDR1 is SGHTA and CDR2 FQGNSA. The CDR3 region has the DNA TGTGCCAGCAGCTTAGCGCTACTAGAGGGGGGCGAGCAGTACTTC. As protein: CASSLALLEGGEQYF.

The CDR3 nucleotides are TGTGCCAGCAGCTCGGGACCCTCAGCTAATGAAAAACTGTTTTTT. It translates to CASSSGPSANEKLFF. The rearrangement joins TRBV7-9 to TRBJ1-4; D may be TRBD1 (5 bases). Trimming left V 4 bases short and J 3 bases short, with 12 bases between. The CDR3 has 15 residues. Germline V CDR1 and CDR2: SEHNR, FQNEAQ (reference sequence).

The V call is TRBV18, the J call TRBJ2-1; D remains ambiguous. CDR1 and CDR2 (germline): KGHSH, LQKENI. Trimming removed 6 bases at V and 10 bases at J, with 13 bases between. CDR3 size: 12 residues. The DNA of the CDR3 is TGTGCCAGCTCGCTAAAACTCGAAGAGCAGTTCTTC. Amino acid sequence: CASSLKLEEQFF.

The chain joins TRBV9 to TRBJ2-3; possibly TRBD1 for D (6 bases). The CDR3 extends over 15 amino acids. The germline gives CDR1 SGDLS, CDR2 YYNGEE. V was pared by 3 bases and J by 4 bases, with 15 bases between. The CDR3 bases are TGTGCCAGCAGCGCTACAGGGAATTCCGCAGATACGCAGTATTTT. This gives the protein CASSATGNSADTQYF.

This clone showed up just a few times. The rearrangement uses TRBV7-2 and TRBJ1-2; D is uncertain. CDR3 size: 13 residues. V was cut by 5 bases and J by 7 bases, with 14 bases left in between. CDR1 and CDR2 (germline): SGHTA, FQGNSA. The CDR3 loop is CASSPPWYSGYTF. Written as DNA, the CDR3 is TGTGCCAGCAGCCCGCCGTGGTACAGTGGCTACACCTTC.

As regards this clone: Other DNA sequences in the sample encode the same CDR3. This chain uses TRBV30 with TRBJ1-1; tentative D call: TRBD1 (5 bases). The CDR3 length is 13 residues. V was clipped by 5 bases and J by 1 base, with 11 bases between them. Looked up from germline, CDR1 is GTSNPN and CDR2 is SVGIG (reference sequence). CDR3 in DNA: TGTGCCTGGTCGAGGGGCGCGAACACTGAAGCTTTCTTT. Amino acids: CAWSRGANTEAFF.

A few counts support this clone. J is TRBJ1-1 and V is TRBV9; 9 bases are shared with TRBD1. CDR1 is SGDLS and CDR2 is YYNGEE in the germline V gene. The CDR3 has 15 residues. V dropped 4 bases and J dropped 1; count of bases not matched to a gene: 5. In DNA form, the CDR3 reads TGTGCCAGCAGCATTATGGACAGGGGGAACACTGAAGCTTTCTTT. Residues: CASSIMDRGNTEAFF.

This rearrangement joins TRBV2 to TRBJ2-5; 7 nucleotides line up with TRBD2. CDR3 length: 12 residues. Germline V CDR1 and CDR2: SNHLY, FYNNEI. V trimming: 7 bases; J trimming: 4 bases; junction bases outside the gene matches: 3. The CDR3 DNA is TGTGCCAGCACGGGGGGAGGAGAGACCCAGTACTTC. The encoded protein is CASTGGGETQYF. The full variable domain, in which reference TRBV2 and TRBJ2-5 provide the parts outside the CDR3, is EPEVTQTPSHQVTQMGQEVILRCVPISNHLYFYWYRQILGQKVEFLVSFYNNEISEKSEIFDDQFSVERPDGSNFTLKIRSTKLEDSAMYFCASTGGGETQYFGPGTRLLVL.